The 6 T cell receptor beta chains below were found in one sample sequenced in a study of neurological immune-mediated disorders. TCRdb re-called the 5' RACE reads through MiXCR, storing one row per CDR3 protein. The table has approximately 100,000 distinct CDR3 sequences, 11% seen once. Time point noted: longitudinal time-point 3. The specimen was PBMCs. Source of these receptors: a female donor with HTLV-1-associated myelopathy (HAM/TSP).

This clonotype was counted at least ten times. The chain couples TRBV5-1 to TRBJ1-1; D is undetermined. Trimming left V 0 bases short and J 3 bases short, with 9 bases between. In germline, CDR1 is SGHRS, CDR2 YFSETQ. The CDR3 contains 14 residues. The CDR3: CASSLDGRDTEAFF. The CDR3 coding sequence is TGCGCCAGCAGCTTGGACGGACGAGACACTGAAGCTTTCTTT.

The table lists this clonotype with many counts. CDR3 protein: CASSSLAQGAGANVLTF. The CDR3 region has the DNA TGTGCCAGCAGTTCCCTGGCACAGGGGGCTGGGGCCAACGTCCTGACTTTC. The rearrangement joins TRBV28 to TRBJ2-6; 8 positions agree with TRBD1. The CDR3 sequence is 17 residues long. Germline lookup yields CDR1 MDHEN and CDR2 SYDVKM. V was clipped by 4 bases and J by 2 bases; unmatched bases: 7.

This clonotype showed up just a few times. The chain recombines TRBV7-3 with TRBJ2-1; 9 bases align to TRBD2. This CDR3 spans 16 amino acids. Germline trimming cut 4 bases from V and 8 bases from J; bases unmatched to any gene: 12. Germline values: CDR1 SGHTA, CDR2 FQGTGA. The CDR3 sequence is CASSSSAGGPSHEQFF. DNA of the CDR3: TGTGCCAGCAGCTCCTCTGCGGGGGGGCCTAGCCATGAGCAGTTCTTC.

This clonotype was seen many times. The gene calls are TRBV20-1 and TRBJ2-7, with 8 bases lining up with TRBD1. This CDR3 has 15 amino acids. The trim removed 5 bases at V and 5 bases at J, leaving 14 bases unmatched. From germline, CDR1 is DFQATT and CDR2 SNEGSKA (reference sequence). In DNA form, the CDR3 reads TGCAGTGCTTTAGGACAGGGAAGGGTCCAGAACGAGCAGTACTTC. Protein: CSALGQGRVQNEQYF.

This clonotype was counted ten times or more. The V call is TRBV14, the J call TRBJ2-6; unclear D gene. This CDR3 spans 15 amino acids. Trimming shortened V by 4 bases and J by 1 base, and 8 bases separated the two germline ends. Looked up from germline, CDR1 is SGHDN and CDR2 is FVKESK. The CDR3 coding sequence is TGTGCCAGCAGCCTGGTCAAGTCTGGGGCCAACGTCCTGACTTTC. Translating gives CASSLVKSGANVLTF.

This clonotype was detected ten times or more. CDR3 in amino acids: CSATELRVFWETQYF. For the CDR3, the DNA is TGCAGTGCTACCGAGTTAAGGGTTTTCTGGGAGACCCAGTACTTC. The V call is TRBV20-1, the J call TRBJ2-5, with unresolved D. The CDR3 is 15 residues long. Trimming removed 4 bases at V and 5 bases at J, with 20 bases between. CDR1 is DFQATT, CDR2 SNEGSKA, per germline (reference sequence).